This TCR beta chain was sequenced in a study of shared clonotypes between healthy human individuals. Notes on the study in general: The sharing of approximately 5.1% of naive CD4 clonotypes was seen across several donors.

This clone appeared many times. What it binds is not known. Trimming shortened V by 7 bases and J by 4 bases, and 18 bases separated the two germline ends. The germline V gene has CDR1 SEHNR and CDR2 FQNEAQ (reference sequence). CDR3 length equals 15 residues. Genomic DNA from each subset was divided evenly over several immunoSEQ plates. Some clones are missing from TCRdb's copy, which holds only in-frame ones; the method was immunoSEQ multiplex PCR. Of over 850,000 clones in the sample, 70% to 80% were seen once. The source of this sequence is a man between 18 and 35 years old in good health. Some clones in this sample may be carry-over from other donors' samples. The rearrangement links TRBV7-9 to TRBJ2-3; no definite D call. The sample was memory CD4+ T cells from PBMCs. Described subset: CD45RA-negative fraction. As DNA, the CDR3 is TGTGCCAGCACCCTCTCTTACTTGACCCCAGATACGCAGTATTTT. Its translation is CASTLSYLTPDTQYF.